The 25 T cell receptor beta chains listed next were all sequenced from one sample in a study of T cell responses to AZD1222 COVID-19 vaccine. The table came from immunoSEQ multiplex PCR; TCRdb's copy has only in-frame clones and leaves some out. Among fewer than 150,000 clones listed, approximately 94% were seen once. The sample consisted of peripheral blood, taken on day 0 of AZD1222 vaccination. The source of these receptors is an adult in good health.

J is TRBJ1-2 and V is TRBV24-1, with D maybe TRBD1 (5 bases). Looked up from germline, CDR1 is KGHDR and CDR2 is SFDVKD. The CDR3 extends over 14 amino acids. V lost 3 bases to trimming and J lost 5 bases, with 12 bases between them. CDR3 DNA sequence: TGTGCCACCAGTGATGGTAACCCAGGGTATGGCTACACCTTC. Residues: CATSDGNPGYGYTF.

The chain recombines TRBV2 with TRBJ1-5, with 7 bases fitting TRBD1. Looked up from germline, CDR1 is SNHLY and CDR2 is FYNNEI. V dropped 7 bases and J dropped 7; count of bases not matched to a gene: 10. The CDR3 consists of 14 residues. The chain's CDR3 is CASTLDREYQPQHF. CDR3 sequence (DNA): TGTGCCAGCACCCTTGACAGGGAGTACCAGCCCCAGCATTTT. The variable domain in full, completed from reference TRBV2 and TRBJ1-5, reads EPEVTQTPSHQVTQMGQEVILRCVPISNHLYFYWYRQILGQKVEFLVSFYNNEISEKSEIFDDQFSVERPDGSNFTLKIRSTKLEDSAMYFCASTLDREYQPQHFGDGTRLSIL.

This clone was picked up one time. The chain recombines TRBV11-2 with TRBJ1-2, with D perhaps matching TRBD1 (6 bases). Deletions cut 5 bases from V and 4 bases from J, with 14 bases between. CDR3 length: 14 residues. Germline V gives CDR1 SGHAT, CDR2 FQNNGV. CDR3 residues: CASSPHRDTYGYTF. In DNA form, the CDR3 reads TGTGCCAGCAGCCCGCATCGGGACACCTATGGCTACACCTTC.

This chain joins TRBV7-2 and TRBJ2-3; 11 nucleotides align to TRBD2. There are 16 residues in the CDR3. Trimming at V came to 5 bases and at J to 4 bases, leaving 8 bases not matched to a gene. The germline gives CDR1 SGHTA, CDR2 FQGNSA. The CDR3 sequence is CASSQTSGSRADTQYF. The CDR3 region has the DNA TGTGCCAGCAGCCAAACTAGCGGGAGTAGGGCAGATACGCAGTATTTT.

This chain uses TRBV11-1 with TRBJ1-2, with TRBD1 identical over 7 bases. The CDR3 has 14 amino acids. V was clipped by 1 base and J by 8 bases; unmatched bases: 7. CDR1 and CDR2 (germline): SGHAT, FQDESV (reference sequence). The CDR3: CASSLEDRAGGYTF. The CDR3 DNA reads TGTGCCAGCAGCTTAGAAGACAGGGCGGGAGGCTACACCTTC.

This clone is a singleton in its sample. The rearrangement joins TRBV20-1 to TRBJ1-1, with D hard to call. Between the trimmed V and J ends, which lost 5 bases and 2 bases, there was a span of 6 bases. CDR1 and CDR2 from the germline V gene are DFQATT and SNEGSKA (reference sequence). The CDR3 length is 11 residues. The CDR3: CSAQVNTEAFF. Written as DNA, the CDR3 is TGCAGTGCTCAGGTAAACACTGAAGCTTTCTTT.

CDR3: CASSLGIAGGPSAYEQYF. CDR3 nucleotides: TGTGCCAGCAGCTTAGGCATAGCGGGGGGGCCTAGCGCCTACGAGCAGTACTTC. The chain combines TRBV7-6 with TRBJ2-7, with 11 bases aligning to TRBD2. Germline CDR1 is SGHVS and CDR2 is FNYEAQ. The CDR3 contains 18 residues. V shed 1 base, J shed 2 bases, and the junction held 10 bases outside the gene matches.

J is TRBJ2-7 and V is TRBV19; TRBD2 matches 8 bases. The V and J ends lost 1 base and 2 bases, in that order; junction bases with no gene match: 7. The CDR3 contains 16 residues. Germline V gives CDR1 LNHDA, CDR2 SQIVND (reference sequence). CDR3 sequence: CASSIVRSGTTYEQYF. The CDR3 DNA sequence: TGTGCCAGTAGTATAGTGCGTAGCGGGACCACCTACGAGCAGTACTTC.

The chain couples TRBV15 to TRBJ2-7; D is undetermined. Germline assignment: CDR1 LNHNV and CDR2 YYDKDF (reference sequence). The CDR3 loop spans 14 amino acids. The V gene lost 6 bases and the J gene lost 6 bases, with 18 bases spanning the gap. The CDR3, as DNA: TGTGCCACCAGTTCCCGGTCCAGGCCCCTCGAGCAGTACTTC. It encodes CATSSRSRPLEQYF.

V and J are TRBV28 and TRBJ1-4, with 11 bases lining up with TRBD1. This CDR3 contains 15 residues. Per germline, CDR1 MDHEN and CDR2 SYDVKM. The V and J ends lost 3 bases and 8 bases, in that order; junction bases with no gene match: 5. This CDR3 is CASSFAGTGGEKLFF. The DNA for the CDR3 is TGTGCCAGCAGTTTCGCCGGGACAGGGGGGGAAAAACTGTTTTTT. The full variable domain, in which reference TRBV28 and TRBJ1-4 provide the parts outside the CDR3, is DVKVTQSSRYLVKRTGEKVFLECVQDMDHENMFWYRQDPGLGLRLIYFSYDVKMKEKGDIPEGYSVSREKKERFSLILESASTNQTSMYLCASSFAGTGGEKLFFGSGTQLSVL.

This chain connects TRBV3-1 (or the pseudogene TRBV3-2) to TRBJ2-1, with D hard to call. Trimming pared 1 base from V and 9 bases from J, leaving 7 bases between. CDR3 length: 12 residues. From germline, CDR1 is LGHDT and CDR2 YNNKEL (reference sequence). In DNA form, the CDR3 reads TGTGCCAGCAGCCAAGTTGAATCTGAGCAGTTCTTC. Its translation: CASSQVESEQFF.

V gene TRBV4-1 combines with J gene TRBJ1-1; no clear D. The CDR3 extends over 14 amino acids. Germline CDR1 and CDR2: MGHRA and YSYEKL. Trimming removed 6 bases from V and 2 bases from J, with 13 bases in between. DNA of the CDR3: TGCGCCAGCAGAACGGACGAATACAACACTGAAGCTTTCTTT. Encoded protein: CASRTDEYNTEAFF.

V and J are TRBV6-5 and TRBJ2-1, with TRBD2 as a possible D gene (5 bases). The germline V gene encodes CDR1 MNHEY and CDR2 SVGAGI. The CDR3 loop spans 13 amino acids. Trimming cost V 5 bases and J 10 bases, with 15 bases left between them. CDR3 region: CASSPLEGGEQFF. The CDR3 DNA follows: TGTGCCAGCAGTCCCTTAGAGGGCGGGGAGCAGTTCTTC.

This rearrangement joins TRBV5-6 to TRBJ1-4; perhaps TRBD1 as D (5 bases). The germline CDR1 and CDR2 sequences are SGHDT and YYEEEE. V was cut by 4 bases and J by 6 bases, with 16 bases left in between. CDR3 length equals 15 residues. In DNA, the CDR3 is TGTGCCAGCAGCGCTTACCGGGGGTCGCATGAAAAACTGTTTTTT. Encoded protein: CASSAYRGSHEKLFF.

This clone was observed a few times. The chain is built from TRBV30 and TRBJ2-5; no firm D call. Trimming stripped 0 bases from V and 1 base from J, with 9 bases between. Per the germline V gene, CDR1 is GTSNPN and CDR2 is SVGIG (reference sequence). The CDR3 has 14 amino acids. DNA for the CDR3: TGTGCCTGGAGTGTAGGCGGATCCCAAGAGACCCAGTACTTC. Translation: CAWSVGGSQETQYF.

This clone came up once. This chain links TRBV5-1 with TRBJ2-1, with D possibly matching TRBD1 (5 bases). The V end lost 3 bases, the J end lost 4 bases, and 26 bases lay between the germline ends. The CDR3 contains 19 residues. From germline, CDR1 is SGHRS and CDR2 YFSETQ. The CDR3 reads CASSYKRGYSQPRYNEQFF. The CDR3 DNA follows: TGCGCCAGCAGCTACAAAAGGGGATATTCTCAACCCCGATACAATGAGCAGTTCTTC.

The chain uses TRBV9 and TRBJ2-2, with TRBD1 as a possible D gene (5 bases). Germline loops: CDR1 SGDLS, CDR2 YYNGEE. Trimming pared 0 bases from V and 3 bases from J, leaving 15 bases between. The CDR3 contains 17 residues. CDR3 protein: CASSVDQGGLDTGELFF. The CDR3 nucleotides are TGTGCCAGCAGCGTAGATCAGGGTGGGCTAGACACCGGGGAGCTGTTTTTT.

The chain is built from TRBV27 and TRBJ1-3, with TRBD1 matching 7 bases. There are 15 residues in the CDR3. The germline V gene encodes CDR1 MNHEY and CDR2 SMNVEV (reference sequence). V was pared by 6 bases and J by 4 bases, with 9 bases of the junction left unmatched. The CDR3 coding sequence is TGTGCCAGCAGGTTGACAGGGCTAACGGGAAACACCATATATTTT. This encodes CASRLTGLTGNTIYF.

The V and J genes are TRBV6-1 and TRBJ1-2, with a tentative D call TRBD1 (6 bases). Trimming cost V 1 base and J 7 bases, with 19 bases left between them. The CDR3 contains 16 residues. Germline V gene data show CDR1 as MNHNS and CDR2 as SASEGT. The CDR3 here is CASSEVILPGASGYTF. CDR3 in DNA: TGTGCCAGCAGTGAAGTAATTTTACCGGGGGCGAGTGGCTACACCTTC.

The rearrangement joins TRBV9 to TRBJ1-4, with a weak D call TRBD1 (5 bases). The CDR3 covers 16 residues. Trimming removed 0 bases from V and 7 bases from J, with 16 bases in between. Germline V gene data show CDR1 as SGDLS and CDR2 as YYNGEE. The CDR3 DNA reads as TGTGCCAGCAGCGTAGGTCCGGACACCAAGGGTGAAAAACTGTTTTTT. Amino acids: CASSVGPDTKGEKLFF.

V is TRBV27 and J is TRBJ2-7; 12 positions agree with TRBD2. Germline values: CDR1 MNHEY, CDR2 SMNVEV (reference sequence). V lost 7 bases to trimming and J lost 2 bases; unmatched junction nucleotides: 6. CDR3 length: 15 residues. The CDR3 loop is CASKILAGGAYEQYF. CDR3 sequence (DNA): TGTGCCAGCAAAATCCTAGCGGGAGGGGCCTACGAGCAGTACTTC.

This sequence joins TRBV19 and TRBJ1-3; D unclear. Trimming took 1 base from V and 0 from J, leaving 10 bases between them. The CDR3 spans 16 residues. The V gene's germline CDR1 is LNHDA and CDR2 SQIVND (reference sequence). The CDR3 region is CASSIGAVYSGNTIYF. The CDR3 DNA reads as TGTGCCAGTAGTATAGGGGCCGTCTACTCTGGAAACACCATATATTTT.

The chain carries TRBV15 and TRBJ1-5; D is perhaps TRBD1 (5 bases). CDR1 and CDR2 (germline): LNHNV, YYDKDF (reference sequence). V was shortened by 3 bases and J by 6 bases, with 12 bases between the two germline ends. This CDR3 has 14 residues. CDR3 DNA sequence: TGTGCCACCAGCAGGGGGGGAGGAAGTCAGCCCCAGCATTTT. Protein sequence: CATSRGGGSQPQHF.

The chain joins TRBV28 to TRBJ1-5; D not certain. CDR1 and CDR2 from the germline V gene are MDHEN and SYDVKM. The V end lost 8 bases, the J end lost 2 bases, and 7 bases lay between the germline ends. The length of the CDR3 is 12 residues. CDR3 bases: TGTGCCAGCGGGGTAGGCAATCAGCCCCAGCATTTT. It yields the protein CASGVGNQPQHF.

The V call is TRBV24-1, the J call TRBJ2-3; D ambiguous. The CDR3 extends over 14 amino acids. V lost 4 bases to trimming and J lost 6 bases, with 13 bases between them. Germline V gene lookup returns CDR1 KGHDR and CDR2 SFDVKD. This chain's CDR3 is CATSDRHGSDTQYF. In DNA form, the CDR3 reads TGTGCCACCAGTGACCGACATGGATCCGATACGCAGTATTTT.